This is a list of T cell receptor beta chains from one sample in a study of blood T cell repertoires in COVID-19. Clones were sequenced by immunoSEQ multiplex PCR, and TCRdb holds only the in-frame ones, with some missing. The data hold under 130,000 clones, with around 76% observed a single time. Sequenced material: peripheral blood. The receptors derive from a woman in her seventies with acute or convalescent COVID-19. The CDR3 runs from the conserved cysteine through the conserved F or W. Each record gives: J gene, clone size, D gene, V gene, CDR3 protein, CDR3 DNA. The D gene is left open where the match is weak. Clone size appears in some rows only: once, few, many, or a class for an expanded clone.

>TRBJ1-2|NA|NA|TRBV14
CASSPSGSTGYGYTF
TGTGCCAGCAGCCCGTCGGGGAGTACCGGCTATGGCTACACCTTC
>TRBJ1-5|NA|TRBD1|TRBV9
CASSVDSGGIQPQHF
TGTGCCAGCAGCGTAGATTCAGGGGGTATCCAGCCCCAGCATTTT
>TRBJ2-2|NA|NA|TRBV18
CASSPGQLPTGELFF
TGTGCCAGCTCACCTGGACAGCTACCTACCGGGGAGCTGTTTTTT
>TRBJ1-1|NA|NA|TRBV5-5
CASSPTAGWGGTEAFF
TGTGCCAGCAGTCCCACGGCAGGGTGGGGGGGCACTGAAGCTTTCTTT
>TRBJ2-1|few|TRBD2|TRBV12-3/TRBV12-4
CASSPRGNNEQFF
TGTGCCAGCAGTCCGCGGGGGAACAATGAGCAGTTCTTC
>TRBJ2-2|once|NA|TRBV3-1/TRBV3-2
CASSLGGVGTGELFF
TGTGCCAGCAGCCTAGGCGGGGTAGGCACCGGGGAGCTGTTTTTT
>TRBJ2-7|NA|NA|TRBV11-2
CASSPVFFQGYVEQYF
TGTGCCAGCAGCCCCGTTTTCTTTCAGGGGTACGTCGAGCAGTACTTC
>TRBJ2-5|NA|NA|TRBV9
CASSVSSYQETQYF
TGTGCCAGCAGCGTATCTTCGTACCAAGAGACCCAGTACTTC
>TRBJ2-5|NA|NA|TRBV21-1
CATPKGLGLAGETQYF
TGTGCCACTCCTAAAGGGTTGGGACTAGCCGGGGAGACCCAGTACTTC
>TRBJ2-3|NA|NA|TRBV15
CATSSGLGGLDTQYF
TGTGCCACCAGCTCAGGGTTGGGAGGCTTGGATACGCAGTATTTT
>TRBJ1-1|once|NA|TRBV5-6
CASSFRQGFANTEAFF
TGTGCCAGCAGCTTCCGTCAGGGGTTCGCGAACACTGAAGCTTTCTTT
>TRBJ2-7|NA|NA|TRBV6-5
CASSKSSYEQYF
TGTGCCAGCAGTAAGAGCTCCTACGAGCAGTACTTC
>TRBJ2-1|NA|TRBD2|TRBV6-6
CASSYSPGRDEQFF
TGTGCCAGCAGTTACTCTCCAGGGAGGGATGAGCAGTTCTTC
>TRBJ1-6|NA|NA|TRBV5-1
CASSLGDLGNSPLHF
TGCGCCAGCAGCTTGGGGGACTTGGGGAATTCACCCCTCCACTTT
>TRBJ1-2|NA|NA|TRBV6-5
CASSPDSDIGGYTF
TGTGCCAGCAGTCCAGATTCGGACATTGGTGGCTACACCTTC
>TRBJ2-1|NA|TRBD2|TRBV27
CASRPGTSGKLSYNEQFF
TGTGCCAGCCGCCCCGGGACTAGCGGCAAGCTCTCCTACAATGAGCAGTTCTTC
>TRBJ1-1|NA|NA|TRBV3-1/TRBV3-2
CASSQAGYSNTEAFF
TGTGCCAGCAGCCAAGCGGGGTACTCGAACACTGAAGCTTTCTTT
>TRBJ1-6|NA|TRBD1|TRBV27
CASSLSDPGQGTSPLHF
TGTGCCAGCAGTTTATCTGACCCGGGACAGGGAACTTCACCCCTCCACTTT
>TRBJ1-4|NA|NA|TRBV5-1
CASSSGTNEKLFF
TGCGCCAGCAGCTCCGGAACTAATGAAAAACTGTTTTTT
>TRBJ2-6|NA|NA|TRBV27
CASRSQGSGANVLTF
TGTGCCAGCAGATCACAGGGTTCTGGGGCCAACGTCCTGACTTTC
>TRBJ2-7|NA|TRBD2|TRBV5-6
CASSLAGGLGPYEQYF
TGTGCCAGCAGCTTGGCCGGGGGGTTGGGTCCCTACGAGCAGTACTTC
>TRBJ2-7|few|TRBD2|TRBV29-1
CSVEIIETSGAYEQYF
TGCAGCGTTGAGATAATTGAGACTAGCGGGGCCTACGAGCAGTACTTC
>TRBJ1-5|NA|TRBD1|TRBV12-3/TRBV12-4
CASSLGQQGQHF
TGTGCCAGCAGTCTGGGACAGCAAGGGCAGCATTTT
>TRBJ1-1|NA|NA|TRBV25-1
CASSEYPTAEVGSEAFF
TGTGCCAGCAGTGAATATCCCACGGCGGAGGTGGGGTCTGAAGCTTTCTTT
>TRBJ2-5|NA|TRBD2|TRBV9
CASTVRGGLQETQYF
TGTGCCAGCACCGTCCGCGGGGGGCTACAAGAGACCCAGTACTTC
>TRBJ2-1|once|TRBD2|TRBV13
CASSPLGSGGEVNEQFF
TGTGCCAGCAGCCCCCTTGGGAGCGGGGGGGAAGTTAATGAGCAGTTCTTC
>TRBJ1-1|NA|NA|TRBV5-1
CASSPQTRGNTEAFF
TGCGCCAGCAGCCCTCAGACAAGGGGGAACACTGAAGCTTTCTTT